The T cell receptor beta chain described here comes from a study of OX40 agonist ivuxolimab in advanced cancers. Generated by immunoSEQ multiplex PCR, the TCRdb table keeps only in-frame clones and is missing some. The data show approximately 74,000 clones, with 75% to 95% seen just once and less than 6% held by the top ten. Concerning this clone itself: What it binds is not known.

The CDR3 covers 13 residues. The V gene lost 3 bases and the J gene lost 7 bases, with 12 bases spanning the gap. The germline gives CDR1 MNHEY, CDR2 SMNVEV (reference sequence). Overall study results and limits: Mean expanded clone counts were higher in CD8+ than CD4+ T cells. In the expanded peripheral T cells, antigen specificity was never determined.

Sequenced material: CD4+ or CD8+ T cells sorted from blood, taken in a trial of the OX40 agonist ivuxolimab. V is TRBV27 and J is TRBJ1-2; the D is unclear. This TCR derives from an adult with an advanced solid tumor such as melanoma, head and neck, liver or kidney cancer. The CDR3 DNA is TGTGCCAGCAGTTTCGGACCTAATAGTGGCTACACCTTC. It specifies CASSFGPNSGYTF.